This T cell receptor beta chain was recovered during a study of beta chain features in type 1 diabetes. In its sample, this clone was seen a few times. The isolated RNA, all of it, was reverse transcribed, so expressed TCRB transcripts were what got sequenced. Profiled with immunoSEQ multiplex PCR; TCRdb holds only in-frame clones, not every one. The sample lists hundreds of thousands of clones, 14% seen once, with 6.7% in the top ten. Germline V gene lookup returns CDR1 SEHNR and CDR2 FQNEAQ (reference sequence). V gave up 5 bases and J gave up 4 bases; unmatched junction bases: 3. The CDR3 is 15 residues long.

The TCR originated in a man between 25 and 39 years old in good health. Material: central memory CD4+ T cells from blood. The V call is TRBV7-9, the J call TRBJ1-4; 11 bases fit TRBD1. The CDR3 reads CASSLGTGGNEKLFF. As DNA, the CDR3 is TGTGCCAGCAGCCTCGGGACAGGGGGTAATGAAAAACTGTTTTTT.